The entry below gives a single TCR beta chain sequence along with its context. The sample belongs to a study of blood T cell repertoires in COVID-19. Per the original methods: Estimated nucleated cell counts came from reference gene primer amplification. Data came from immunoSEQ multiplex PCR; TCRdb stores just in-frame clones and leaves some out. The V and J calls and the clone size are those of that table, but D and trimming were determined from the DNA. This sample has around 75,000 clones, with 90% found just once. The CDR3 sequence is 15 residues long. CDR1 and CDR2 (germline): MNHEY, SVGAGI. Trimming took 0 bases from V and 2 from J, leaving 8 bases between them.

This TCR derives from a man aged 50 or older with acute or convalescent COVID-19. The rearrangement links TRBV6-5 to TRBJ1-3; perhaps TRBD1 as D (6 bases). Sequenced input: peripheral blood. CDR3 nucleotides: TGTGCCAGCAGTTACTCTACAGGGACTGGAAACACCATATATTTT. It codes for CASSYSTGTGNTIYF.